A single sample gave rise to the 9 T cell receptor beta chains below, sequenced in a study of T cell responses to AZD1222 COVID-19 vaccine. Some clones are missing from TCRdb's copy, which holds only in-frame ones; the method was immunoSEQ multiplex PCR. The sample yields approximately 80,000 clones, 90% seen once. Sequenced material: peripheral blood, taken 28 days after the second AZD1222 dose. The source of these receptors is an adult who received the AZD1222 COVID-19 vaccine.

The V and J genes are TRBV27 and TRBJ2-7; 10 positions agree with TRBD2. The CDR3 is 14 residues long. J was trimmed by 8 bases and V by 2 bases; bases with no gene match: 6. Germline CDR1 reads MNHEY; CDR2 reads SMNVEV (reference sequence). CDR3 loop: CASSLASGRTKQYF. CDR3 nucleotide sequence: TGTGCCAGCAGTTTAGCTAGCGGGAGAACCAAGCAGTACTTC.

This clone was seen once. V usage is TRBV24-1 and J usage is TRBJ2-2; TRBD2 aligns across 8 bases. CDR1 is KGHDR and CDR2 is SFDVKD in the germline V gene. There are 16 residues in the CDR3. V lost 7 bases, J lost 6 bases, and 12 bases stayed unmatched. The CDR3, as DNA: TGTGCCACCAGCGGGGGGGTGGACAAAAGCGCCGGGGAGCTGTTTTTT. Encoded protein: CATSGGVDKSAGELFF.

The chain joins TRBV5-1 to TRBJ1-5; D is undetermined. The CDR3 runs to 13 residues. CDR1 is SGHRS and CDR2 is YFSETQ in the germline V gene. V shed 0 bases and J shed 3 bases, with 4 bases lying between them. The CDR3 DNA reads as TGCGCCAGCAGCTTGGATGTCAATCAGCCCCAGCATTTT. It is translated as CASSLDVNQPQHF. Together with reference TRBV5-1 and TRBJ1-5, the CDR3 gives the full variable domain: KAGVTQTPRYLIKTRGQQVTLSCSPISGHRSVSWYQQTPGQGLQFLFEYFSETQRNKGNFPGRFSGRQFSNSRSEMNVSTLELGDSALYLCASSLDVNQPQHFGDGTRLSIL.

In this sample, this clone turned up once. The V gene is TRBV12-3 or TRBV12-4, the J gene TRBJ2-3, with D maybe TRBD1 (6 bases). Trimming pared 5 bases from V and 11 bases from J, leaving 11 bases between. The length of the CDR3 is 11 residues. The CDR3 region is CASSPDRKQYF. Written as DNA, the CDR3 is TGTGCCAGCAGTCCTGACAGGAAGCAGTATTTT.

J is TRBJ1-1 and V is TRBV18, with 9 bases identical to TRBD1. J lost 5 bases, V lost 4 bases, and 5 bases had no gene match. The CDR3 has 14 residues. The V gene's germline CDR1 is KGHSH and CDR2 LQKENI. The CDR3 reads CASSQGQGWTEAFF. In DNA form, the CDR3 reads TGTGCCAGCTCACAGGGACAGGGTTGGACTGAAGCTTTCTTT.

V is TRBV29-1 and J is TRBJ2-5, with 9 bases that match TRBD2. Trimming took 4 bases from V and 4 from J; bases not matched to a gene: 7. The CDR3 loop spans 14 amino acids. Germline lookup yields CDR1 SQVTM and CDR2 ANQGSEA. The chain's CDR3 is CSVAGRGGRETQYF. The CDR3 bases are TGCAGCGTTGCGGGGCGGGGGGGCAGAGAGACCCAGTACTTC.

DNA for the CDR3: TGTGCCAGCAGCTTGTCTCGAGATCGTCGGGGTGCGGCCACTGAAGCTTTCTTT. It encodes CASSLSRDRRGAATEAFF. The chain combines TRBV5-6 with TRBJ1-1, with D hard to call. Looked up from germline, CDR1 is SGHDT and CDR2 is YYEEEE. V lost 1 base and J lost 4, with 23 bases in between. The CDR3 covers 18 residues.

This chain links TRBV5-1 with TRBJ2-7; no firm D call. Trimming pared 0 bases from V and 7 bases from J, leaving 5 bases between. This CDR3 has 11 residues. CDR1 is SGHRS, CDR2 YFSETQ, per germline. The chain's CDR3 is CASSLVGEQYF. In nucleotides, the CDR3 is TGCGCCAGCAGCTTGGTAGGTGAGCAGTACTTC.

This sequence joins TRBV10-3 and TRBJ1-2; D not resolved. Per the germline V gene, CDR1 is ENHRY and CDR2 is SYGVKD. V was shortened by 0 bases and J by 2 bases, with 4 bases between the two germline ends. There are 13 residues in the CDR3. In nucleotides, the CDR3 is TGTGCCATCAGTGAGTCTGAAAACTATGGCTACACCTTC. This sequence encodes CAISESENYGYTF.